This T cell receptor (beta chain) was recorded in a study of blood T cell repertoires in COVID-19 (dated by TCRdb to 2020 to 2021). About the investigation overall: Samples covering the acute and convalescent phases of COVID-19 were provided by collaborators in the United States, Italy and Spain. Where available, HLA class I and class II types were taken from metadata supplied by the sample provider and were not determined by assay-based typing. Deeply sampled blood TCRbeta repertoires from subjects exposed to, actively infected with, or recovered from COVID-19 were included in the dataset. Nearly every sample came with metadata listing a de-identified subject ID, COVID-19 status, age in years and sex. A freely available public database, intended as a resource for researchers studying the immune response to SARS-CoV-2, is where the repertoires were released. The samples were drawn from the first 160 participants of the ongoing ImmuneRACE study and from about 1,200 subjects provided by 6 global collaborators. The prospective study material was composed of cDNA or gDNA derived from T cells, B-cell-depleted T cells, or PBMCs. Study-level results and caveats: The amount of clinical and demographic metadata varied by source and participant and was provided uncurated.

Of note for this clone: Its specific antigen is unknown. Base qualities are not at hand, and no much larger clone is one base apart.

There are 17 amino acids in the CDR3, from cysteine to phenylalanine inclusive. Only the CDR3 part of the read is kept: 51 bases, read in frame from the first base. The CDR1 and CDR2 encoded by the germline V gene are SGDLS and YYNGEE. The germline V and J ends show losses of 2 bases and 5 bases respectively, and no gene match explains 15 bases of the junction. Whole blood was collected in K2EDTA tubes by collaborating institutions according to the institutions' own protocols. For TCRbeta analysis, collaborators shipped samples as frozen whole blood, isolated PBMCs, or DNA extracted from either of those sample types. The immunoSEQ Assay, a bias-controlled multiplex PCR, was used to amplify TCRbeta CDR3 regions from genomic DNA. On the authors' methods: Within the assay, amplification of reference gene primers was used to estimate how many nucleated cells each sample contained. Sequence reads were collapsed and filtered to measure the absolute abundance of every unique TCRbeta CDR3 rearrangement. For each sample, productive Simpson clonality was calculated as the square root of Simpson's diversity index across productive rearrangements. Entries here come from immuneACCESS through TCRdb and include only in-frame sequences with V and J called. Some clones fail to appear in such tables; in the studies checked, an unresolved V gene covers under half of the shortfall, and the cause of the remainder is unknown. V, J and clone size are taken as reported in that table, and D and trimming were inferred from the DNA itself. The sample yields some 270,000 clones; about 89% were counted once. The ten largest clones take up around 0.8% of the sample.

The clonotype originates from a man aged 25-45 years with acute or convalescent COVID-19. Source material: peripheral blood. The V and J genes are TRBV9 and TRBJ1-2; 7 central bases correspond to TRBD1. The nucleotide sequence reads TGTGCCAGCAGCGTTGCTGCTACAGGGGAAGGGGGTTATGGCTACACCTTC. Protein translation: CASSVAATGEGGYGYTF.